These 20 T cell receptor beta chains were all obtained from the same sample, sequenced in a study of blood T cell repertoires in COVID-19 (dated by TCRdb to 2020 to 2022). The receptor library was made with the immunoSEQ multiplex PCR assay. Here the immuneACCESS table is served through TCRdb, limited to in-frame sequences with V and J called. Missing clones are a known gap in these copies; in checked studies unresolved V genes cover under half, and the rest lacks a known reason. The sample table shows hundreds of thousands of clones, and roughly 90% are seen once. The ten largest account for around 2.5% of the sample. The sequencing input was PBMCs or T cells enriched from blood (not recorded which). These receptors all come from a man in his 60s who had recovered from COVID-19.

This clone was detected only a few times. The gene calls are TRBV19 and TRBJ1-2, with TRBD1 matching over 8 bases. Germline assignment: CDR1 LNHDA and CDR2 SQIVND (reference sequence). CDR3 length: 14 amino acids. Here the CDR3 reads CVTESGRGLYGYTF. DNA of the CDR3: TGTGTCACCGAGAGTGGCAGGGGGCTCTATGGCTACACCTTC.

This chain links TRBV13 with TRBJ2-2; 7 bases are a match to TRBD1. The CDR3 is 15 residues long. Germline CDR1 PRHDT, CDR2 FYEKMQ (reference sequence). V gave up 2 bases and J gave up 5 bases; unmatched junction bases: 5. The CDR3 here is CASSLRQGGTGELFF. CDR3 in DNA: TGTGCCAGCAGCTTACGACAGGGTGGAACCGGGGAGCTGTTTTTT.

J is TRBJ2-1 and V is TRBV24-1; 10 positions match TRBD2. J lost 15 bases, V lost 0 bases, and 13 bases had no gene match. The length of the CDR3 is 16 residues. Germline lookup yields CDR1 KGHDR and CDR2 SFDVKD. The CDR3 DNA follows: TGTGCCACCAGTGATTTGCCTAGCGGGAGCCCCCGCCCCCTGTTCTTC. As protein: CATSDLPSGSPRPLFF.

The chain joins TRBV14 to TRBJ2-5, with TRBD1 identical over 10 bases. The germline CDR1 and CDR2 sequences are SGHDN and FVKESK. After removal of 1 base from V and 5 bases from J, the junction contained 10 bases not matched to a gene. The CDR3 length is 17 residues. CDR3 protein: CASSQVAPGQGLETQYF. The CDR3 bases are TGTGCCAGCAGCCAAGTTGCTCCGGGACAGGGGTTGGAGACCCAGTACTTC.

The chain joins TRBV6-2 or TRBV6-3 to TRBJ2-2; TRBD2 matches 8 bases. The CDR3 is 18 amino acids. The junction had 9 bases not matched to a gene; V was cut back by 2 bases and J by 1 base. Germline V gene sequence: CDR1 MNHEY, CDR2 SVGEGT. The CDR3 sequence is CASSYPLSGGLNTGELFF. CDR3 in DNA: TGTGCCAGCAGTTACCCGCTAAGCGGGGGCCTGAACACCGGGGAGCTGTTTTTT.

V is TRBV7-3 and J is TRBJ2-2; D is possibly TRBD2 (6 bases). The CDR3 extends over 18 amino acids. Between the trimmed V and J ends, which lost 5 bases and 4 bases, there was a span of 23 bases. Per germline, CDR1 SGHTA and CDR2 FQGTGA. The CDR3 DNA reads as TGTGCCAGCAGCCCCAGCCGTTGGAGGGCCGGTTCCACCGGGGAGCTGTTTTTT. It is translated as CASSPSRWRAGSTGELFF.

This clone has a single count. In nucleotides, the CDR3 is TGTGCCAGCAGCTTTTCACAATATCAGCCCCAGCATTTT. Translating gives CASSFSQYQPQHF. The chain links TRBV11-1 to TRBJ1-5; unclear D gene. The CDR3 sequence is 13 residues long. V was trimmed by 3 bases and J by 5 bases, leaving 8 bases between them. Germline V gene data show CDR1 as SGHAT and CDR2 as FQDESV (reference sequence).

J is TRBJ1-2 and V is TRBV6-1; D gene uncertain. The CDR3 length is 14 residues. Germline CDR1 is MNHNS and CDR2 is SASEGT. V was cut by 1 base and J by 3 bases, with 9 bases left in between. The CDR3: CASSEGTPDYGYTF. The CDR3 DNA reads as TGTGCCAGCAGTGAAGGGACTCCCGACTATGGCTACACCTTC.

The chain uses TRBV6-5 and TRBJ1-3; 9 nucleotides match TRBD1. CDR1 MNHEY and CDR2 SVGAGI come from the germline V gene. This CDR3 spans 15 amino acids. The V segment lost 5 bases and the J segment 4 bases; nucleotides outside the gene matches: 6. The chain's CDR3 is CASSTGQGVGNTIYF. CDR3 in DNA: TGTGCCAGCAGTACGGGACAGGGAGTAGGAAACACCATATATTTT.

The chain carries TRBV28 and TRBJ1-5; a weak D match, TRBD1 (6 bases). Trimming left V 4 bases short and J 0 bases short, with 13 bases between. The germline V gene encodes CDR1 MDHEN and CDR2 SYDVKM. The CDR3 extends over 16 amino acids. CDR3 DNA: TGTGCCAGCAGTTCTTACAGGGTCGATAGCAATCAGCCCCAGCATTTT. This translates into CASSSYRVDSNQPQHF.

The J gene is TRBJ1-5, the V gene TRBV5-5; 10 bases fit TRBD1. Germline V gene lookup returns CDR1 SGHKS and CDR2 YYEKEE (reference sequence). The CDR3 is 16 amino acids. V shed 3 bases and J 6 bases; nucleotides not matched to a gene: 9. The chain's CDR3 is CASSSITGTGVQPQHF. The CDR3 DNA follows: TGTGCCAGCAGCTCGATAACCGGGACAGGGGTTCAGCCCCAGCATTTT.

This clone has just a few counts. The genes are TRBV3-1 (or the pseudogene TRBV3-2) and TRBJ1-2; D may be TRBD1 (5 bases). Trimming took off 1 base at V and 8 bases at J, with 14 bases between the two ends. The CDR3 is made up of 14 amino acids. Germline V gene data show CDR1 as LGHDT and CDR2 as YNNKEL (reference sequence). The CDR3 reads CASSQGRASSGYTF. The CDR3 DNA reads TGTGCCAGCAGCCAAGGCAGGGCGTCTTCCGGCTACACCTTC.

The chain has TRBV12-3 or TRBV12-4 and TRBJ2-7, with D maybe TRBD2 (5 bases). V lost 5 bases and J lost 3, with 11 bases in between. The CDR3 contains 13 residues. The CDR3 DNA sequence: TGTGCCAGCAGTATACTAGGCGGCTACGAGCAGTACTTC. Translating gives CASSILGGYEQYF.

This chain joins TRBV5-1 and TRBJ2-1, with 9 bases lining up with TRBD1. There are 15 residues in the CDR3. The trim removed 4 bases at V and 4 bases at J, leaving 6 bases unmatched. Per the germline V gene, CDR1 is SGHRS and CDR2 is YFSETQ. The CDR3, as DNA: TGCGCCAGCAGCGGGGGACAGGGTCAGTACAATGAGCAGTTCTTC. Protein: CASSGGQGQYNEQFF. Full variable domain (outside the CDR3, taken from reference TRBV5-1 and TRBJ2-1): KAGVTQTPRYLIKTRGQQVTLSCSPISGHRSVSWYQQTPGQGLQFLFEYFSETQRNKGNFPGRFSGRQFSNSRSEMNVSTLELGDSALYLCASSGGQGQYNEQFFGPGTRLTVL.

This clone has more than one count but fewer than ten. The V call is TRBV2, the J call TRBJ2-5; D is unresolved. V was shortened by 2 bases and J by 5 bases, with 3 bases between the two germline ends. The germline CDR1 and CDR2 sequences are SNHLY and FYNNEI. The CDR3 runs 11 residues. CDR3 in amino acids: CASSEQETQYF. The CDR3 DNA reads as TGTGCCAGCAGTGAACAGGAGACCCAGTACTTC.

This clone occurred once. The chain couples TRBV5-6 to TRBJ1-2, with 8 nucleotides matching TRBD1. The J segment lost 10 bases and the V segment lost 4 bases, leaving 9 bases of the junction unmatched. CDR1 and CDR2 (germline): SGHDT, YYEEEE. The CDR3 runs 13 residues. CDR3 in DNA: TGTGCCAGCAGCCTACCTACAGGGGGGTCCTACACCTTC. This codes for CASSLPTGGSYTF.

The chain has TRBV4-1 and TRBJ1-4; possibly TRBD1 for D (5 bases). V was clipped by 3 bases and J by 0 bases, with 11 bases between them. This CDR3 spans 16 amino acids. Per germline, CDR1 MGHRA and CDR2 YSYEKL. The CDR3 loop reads CASSQVTGATNEKLFF. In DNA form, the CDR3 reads TGCGCCAGCAGCCAGGTTACAGGCGCAACTAATGAAAAACTGTTTTTT.

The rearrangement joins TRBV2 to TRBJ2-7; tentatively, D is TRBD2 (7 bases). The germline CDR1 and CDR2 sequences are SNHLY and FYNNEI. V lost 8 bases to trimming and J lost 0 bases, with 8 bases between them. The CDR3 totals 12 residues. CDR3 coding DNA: TGTGCCAGCGCGGGGGCCTCCTACGAGCAGTACTTC. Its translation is CASAGASYEQYF.

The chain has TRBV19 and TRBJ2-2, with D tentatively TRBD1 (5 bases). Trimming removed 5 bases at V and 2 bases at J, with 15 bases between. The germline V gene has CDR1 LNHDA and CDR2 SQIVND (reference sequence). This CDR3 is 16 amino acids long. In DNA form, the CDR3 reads TGTGCCAGTAGTTTAGGACACGTAATTAACACCGGGGAGCTGTTTTTT. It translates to CASSLGHVINTGELFF. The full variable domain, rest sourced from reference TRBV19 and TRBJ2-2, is DGGITQSPKYLFRKEGQNVTLSCEQNLNHDAMYWYRQDPGQGLRLIYYSQIVNDFQKGDIAEGYSVSREKKESFPLTVTSAQKNPTAFYLCASSLGHVINTGELFFGEGSRLTVL.

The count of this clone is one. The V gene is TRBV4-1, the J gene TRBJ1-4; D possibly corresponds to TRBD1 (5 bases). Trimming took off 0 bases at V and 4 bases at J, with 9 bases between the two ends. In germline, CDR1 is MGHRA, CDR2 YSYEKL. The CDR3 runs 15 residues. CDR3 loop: CASSQERGVNEKLFF. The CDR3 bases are TGCGCCAGCAGCCAAGAGCGGGGGGTTAATGAAAAACTGTTTTTT.